This T cell receptor (beta chain) appears in the sequencing data of a study of T cell responses to AZD1222 COVID-19 vaccine. Sequenced by immunoSEQ multiplex PCR; TCRdb stores in-frame clones only, minus some. This table holds roughly 150,000 clones, 80% to 95% found once. A word on this clone: What it binds is unknown.

The CDR3 has 13 amino acids. Germline V gene sequence: CDR1 SGHDT, CDR2 YYEEEE. Trimming removed 4 bases from V and 3 bases from J, with 11 bases in between. Regarding the study as a whole: Most donors were white British, females outnumbered males, and clonal diversity was possibly underestimated. Reportedly, nearly half the spike-specific TCRs target unmutated variant regions.

The clonotype comes from an adult who received the AZD1222 COVID-19 vaccine. This chain uses TRBV5-6 with TRBJ2-7; D is ambiguous. The source was peripheral blood, collected 28 days after the second AZD1222 dose. In DNA form, the CDR3 reads TGTGCCAGCAGCCCACAACAAGTCTACGAGCAGTACTTC. Protein: CASSPQQVYEQYF. The full variable domain, rest sourced from reference TRBV5-6 and TRBJ2-7, is DAGVTQSPTHLIKTRGQQVTLRCSPKSGHDTVSWYQQALGQGPQFIFQYYEEEERQRGNFPDRFSGHQFPNYSSELNVNALLLGDSALYLCASSPQQVYEQYFGPGTRLTVT.